This TCR beta chain was captured in a study of OX40 agonist ivuxolimab in advanced cancers. In the study overall: Every 2 weeks, patients received ivuxolimab intravenously, dosed at 0.01 to 10 mg/kg.

The table came from immunoSEQ multiplex PCR; TCRdb's copy has only in-frame clones and leaves some out. The sample includes under 100,000 clones, 70% to 90% of them seen just once. Source: CD4+ or CD8+ T cells sorted from blood, taken in a trial of the OX40 agonist ivuxolimab. The TCR was taken from an adult with an advanced solid tumor such as melanoma, head and neck, liver or kidney cancer.

The CDR3 DNA follows: TGTGCCAGCAGCCCATGGGACAGGGAAGGAGAGACCCAGTACTTC. It yields the protein CASSPWDREGETQYF. This chain uses TRBV7-8 with TRBJ2-5; 9 positions match TRBD1. The V and J ends lost 5 bases and 4 bases, in that order; junction bases with no gene match: 8. The CDR3 is made up of 15 amino acids. Germline assignment: CDR1 SGHVS and CDR2 FQNEAQ.